This T cell receptor (beta chain) emerged from a study of OX40 agonist ivuxolimab in advanced cancers. The CDR3 loop spans 12 amino acids. V was cut by 5 bases and J by 4 bases, with 9 bases left in between. CDR1 is SQVTM and CDR2 is ANQGSEA in the germline V gene. Whole-study findings and limits: With doses of 0.1 to 3.0 mg/kg, CD4+ and CD8+ blood T cells had undergone clonal expansion by week 6.

Only in-frame clones appear in the TCRdb table, and some are missing; sequencing was by immunoSEQ multiplex PCR. The sample lists approximately 41,000 clones; approximately 86% were seen once. For this clone: Its antigen is not identified.

This chain links TRBV29-1 with TRBJ1-3; D gene uncertain. The sequence was collected from an adult with an advanced solid tumor such as melanoma, head and neck, liver or kidney cancer. The sequenced sample was CD4+ or CD8+ T cells sorted from blood, obtained in a trial of the OX40 agonist ivuxolimab. CDR3 DNA sequence: TGCAGCGTTCGAGACGTCGGAAACACCATATATTTT. It codes for CSVRDVGNTIYF. The variable domain in full, completed from reference TRBV29-1 and TRBJ1-3, reads SAVISQKPSRDICQRGTSLTIQCQVDSQVTMMFWYRQQPGQSLTLIATANQGSEATYESGFVIDKFPISRPNLTFSTLTVSNMSPEDSSIYLCSVRDVGNTIYFGEGSWLTVV.